This T cell receptor (beta chain) appears in the sequencing data of a study of T cells in Graves' hyperthyroidism and ophthalmopathy. Regarding the study as a whole: Peripheral blood also featured most of the thyroid clonotypes expanded above 0.001.

A word on this clonotype: No antigen is known for it. A much larger clone sits a single nucleotide away, making a read error possible.

Regions amplified from RNA transcripts were the TCR beta CDR3 regions. Primed by the HTBI set, a first-round RT-PCR was run on the TCR CDR3. TCRdb analysed the multiplex PCR reads with MiXCR anew, one entry per CDR3 protein. The profile shows 250,000 or so distinct CDR3 sequences, roughly 15% of them singletons. V was pared by 6 bases and J by 10 bases, with 15 bases between. Germline V gives CDR1 DFQATT, CDR2 SNEGSKA (reference sequence). This CDR3 region has 11 residues. This clonotype originated in a woman between 18 and 29 years old with Graves' ophthalmopathy. The chain links TRBV20-1 to TRBJ1-2; perhaps TRBD1 as D (5 bases). The sample was blood. CDR3 sequence reads: CSAPNGHAYTF. Written as DNA, the CDR3 is TGCAGTGCCCCGAACGGACATGCCTACACCTTC.